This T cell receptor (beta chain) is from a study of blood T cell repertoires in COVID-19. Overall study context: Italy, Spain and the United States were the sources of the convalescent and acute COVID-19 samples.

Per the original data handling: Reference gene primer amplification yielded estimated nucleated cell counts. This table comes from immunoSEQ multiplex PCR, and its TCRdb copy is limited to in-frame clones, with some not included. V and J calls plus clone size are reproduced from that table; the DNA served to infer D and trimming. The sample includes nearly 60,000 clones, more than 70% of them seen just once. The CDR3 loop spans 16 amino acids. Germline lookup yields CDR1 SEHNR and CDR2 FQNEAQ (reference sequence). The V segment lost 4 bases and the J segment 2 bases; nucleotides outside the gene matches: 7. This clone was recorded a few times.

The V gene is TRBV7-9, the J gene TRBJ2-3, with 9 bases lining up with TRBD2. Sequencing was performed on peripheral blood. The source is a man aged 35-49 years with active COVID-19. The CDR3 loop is CASSSQPGLATDTQYF. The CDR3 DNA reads TGTGCCAGCAGCTCTCAACCGGGACTAGCCACAGATACGCAGTATTTT.